Ten or more counts support the clone carrying this T cell receptor (beta chain). Antigen: not known. The data belong to a study of human T cells and chemical hapten exposure. Study overall: An area of 2 cm by approximately 2 cm on upper inner arm skin received 2% DPC for sensitization. The upper back received 0.01% DPC by patch testing, with results read at 6 days. The study, taken as a whole, reports: Among TCRs, those above 1 in 1000 frequency were unaffected by DPC sensitization.

Time point defined: patch test 3, about 24 weeks after DPC sensitization. Regarding treatment: therapeutic diphenylcyclopropenone sensitization with weekly scalp DPC. TCRdb fed the RACE reads into MiXCR, producing one record per CDR3 protein. The sample consists of 100,000 to 120,000 distinct CDR3 sequences, less than 40% of them appearing once. Trimming left V 3 bases short and J 2 bases short, with 13 bases between. This CDR3 comprises 16 residues. From germline, CDR1 is ENHRY and CDR2 SYGVKD. Material: whole blood, obtained in connection with sensitization to the hapten diphenylcyclopropenone (DPC). The chain joins TRBV10-3 to TRBJ2-2; D gene unclear. The receptor comes from a man aged 35-49 years with alopecia areata. Some clones in this sample may be carry-over from other donors' samples. CDR3 sequence: CAISDPGLANTGELFF. The CDR3 DNA follows: TGTGCCATCAGTGACCCCGGCCTGGCTAACACCGGGGAGCTGTTTTTT.